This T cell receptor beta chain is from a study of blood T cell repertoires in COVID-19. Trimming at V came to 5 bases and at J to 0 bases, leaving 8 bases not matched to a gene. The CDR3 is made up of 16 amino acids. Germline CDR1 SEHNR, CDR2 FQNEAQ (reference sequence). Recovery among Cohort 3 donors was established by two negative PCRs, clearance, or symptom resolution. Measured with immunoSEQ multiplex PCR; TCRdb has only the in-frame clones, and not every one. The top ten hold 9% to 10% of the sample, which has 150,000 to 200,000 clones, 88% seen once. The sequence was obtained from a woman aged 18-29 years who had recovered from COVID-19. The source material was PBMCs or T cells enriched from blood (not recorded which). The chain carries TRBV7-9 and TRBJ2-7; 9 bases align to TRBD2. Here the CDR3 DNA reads TGTGCCAGCAGCCTCAGGACTAGCGCACGCTCCTACGAGCAGTACTTC. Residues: CASSLRTSARSYEQYF.